Listed below are T cell receptor beta chains from one sample, sequenced in a study of T cells after posttransplantation cyclophosphamide. The data were produced by immunoSEQ multiplex PCR, yet TCRdb's version contains in-frame clones alone and is incomplete. The sample yields about 22,000 clones, more than 70% seen once. The sequenced sample was PBMCs, obtained after an allogeneic stem cell transplant with a calcineurin inhibitor and methotrexate. The source of these receptors is a female patient in her forties or fifties who received an allogeneic stem cell transplant from an unrelated donor, was CMV-positive, and had chronic GVHD only. Some T cells may possibly be graft donor cells. Both conserved end residues are part of each CDR3. The order of the fields is J gene, D gene, V gene, clone size, CDR3 DNA, CDR3 protein. The D gene is left open where the match is weak. Size is stated for part of the rows, as once, few or many counts, or as a class when the clone is expanded.

TRBJ1-5 | TRBD1 | TRBV28 | - | TGTGCCAGCAGAGCCTGGGACAGTGGACAGCCCCAGCATTTT | CASRAWDSGQPQHF
TRBJ2-7 | TRBD1 | TRBV9 | - | TGTGCCAGCAGCGTAACAGGGGTAAACCACGAGCAGTACTTC | CASSVTGVNHEQYF
TRBJ2-2 | TRBD1 | TRBV6-5 | - | TGTGCCAGCAGTTACCAGGGGACAGGGGGTTGGGAGCTGTTTTTT | CASSYQGTGGWELFF
TRBJ2-7 | - | TRBV6-1 | - | TGTGCCAGCAGTTCCTCGGACAGTTCCTACGAGCAGTACTTC | CASSSSDSSYEQYF
TRBJ2-5 | - | TRBV7-2 | - | TGTGCCAGCAGCTTTGCCGGGGAAGAGACCCAGTACTTC | CASSFAGEETQYF
TRBJ1-3 | - | TRBV6-9 | - | TGTGCCAGCAGTTATTCTGGCCCTCCATGGGGAAACACCATATATTTT | CASSYSGPPWGNTIYF
TRBJ2-1 | TRBD2 | TRBV7-2 | - | TGTGCCAGCAGCCGGACTAGCGGGAACAATGAGCAGTTCTTC | CASSRTSGNNEQFF
TRBJ2-2 | TRBD2 | TRBV7-2 | - | TGTGCCAGCAGCTTGGTTAGCGGGGTCAACACCGGGGAGCTGTTTTTT | CASSLVSGVNTGELFF
TRBJ2-7 | TRBD2 | TRBV7-6 | - | TGTGCCAGCAGCATCAGCGGGAGCTCCTACGAGCAGTACTTC | CASSISGSSYEQYF
TRBJ1-3 | - | TRBV19 | - | TGTGCCAGTAGGGATTTACTCGGGGGCTCTGGAAACACCATATATTTT | CASRDLLGGSGNTIYF
TRBJ1-1 | - | TRBV5-1 | - | TGCGCCAGCAGCTTGGAGGGGCAGACAAACACTGAAGCTTTCTTT | CASSLEGQTNTEAFF
TRBJ2-7 | TRBD1 | TRBV25-1 | once | TGTGCCAGCAGTACTACAGGGGGGCTTTACGAGCAGTACTTC | CASSTTGGLYEQYF
TRBJ2-1 | - | TRBV7-6 | - | TGTGCCAGCGGCAGATGGGGCTCCGAAGTAGAGAATGAGCAGTTCTTC | CASGRWGSEVENEQFF
TRBJ2-5 | TRBD2 | TRBV4-1 | - | TGCGCCAGCAGCCAATTTCCGGGACTAGCGAAAGAGACCCAGTACTTC | CASSQFPGLAKETQYF
TRBJ2-2 | - | TRBV28 | - | TGTGCCAGCATTTTTACAGGTTGGCAGGGCTTTAGCGGGGAGCTGTTTTTT | CASIFTGWQGFSGELFF
TRBJ1-2 | TRBD1 | TRBV5-4 | - | TGTGCCAGCAGCAATTCCGGGACAGGGGGCCTTGGCTACACCTTC | CASSNSGTGGLGYTF
TRBJ2-7 | - | TRBV5-4 | - | TGTGCCAGCAGCTTGGGGACAAGCGAGCAGTACTTC | CASSLGTSEQYF
TRBJ2-3 | - | TRBV11-3 | - | TGTGCCAGCAGCTCAGGACCCCGGGAGTCGACTACCTTCGGCACAGATACGCAGTATTTT | CASSSGPRESTTFGTDTQYF
TRBJ2-2 | - | TRBV11-2 | - | TGTGCCAGCAGCCCGGGAGTAGCGGTCACCGGGGAGCTGTTTTTT | CASSPGVAVTGELFF
TRBJ2-7 | - | TRBV5-1 | - | TGCGCCAGCAGCTTGGGGGCAGGGTACGAGCAGTACTTC | CASSLGAGYEQYF
TRBJ1-2 | - | TRBV4-1 | once | TGCGCCAGCAGCCAAAGCCTGTACAGGGTTGGTTATGGCTACACCTTC | CASSQSLYRVGYGYTF
TRBJ1-3 | - | TRBV15 | - | TGTGCCACCAGCAGACTGCAGGGGATCGGAAACACCATATATTTT | CATSRLQGIGNTIYF
TRBJ1-1 | TRBD1 | TRBV5-8 | - | TGTGCCAGCAGGGTCACAGGGGGACCCGAAGCTTTCTTT | CASRVTGGPEAFF
TRBJ1-6 | - | TRBV28 | - | TGTGCCAGCAGTTTACGGCCCCGCGGCAGGGCGCAGGGAAATTCACCCCTCCACTTT | CASSLRPRGRAQGNSPLHF
TRBJ1-5 | TRBD1 | TRBV27 | - | TGTGCCAGCAGTTCATCGGCGACAGGGGGTGGCAATCAGCCCCAGCATTTT | CASSSSATGGGNQPQHF
TRBJ2-7 | - | TRBV6-6 | - | TGTGCCAGCAGTCGGGGACTGGGCGTCGGGGAGCAGTACTTC | CASSRGLGVGEQYF
TRBJ2-3 | - | TRBV5-1 | - | TGCGCCAGCAGCTTGGTGGACACCCAGAACACAGATACGCAGTATTTT | CASSLVDTQNTDTQYF
TRBJ2-5 | TRBD2 | TRBV20-1 | - | TGCAGTGCCAGCGGGGAAGAGACCCAGTACTTC | CSASGEETQYF
TRBJ2-1 | - | TRBV15 | - | TGTGCCACCAGCAGAGATAAGTCGGGGACTGGTGAGCAGTTCTTC | CATSRDKSGTGEQFF
TRBJ2-7 | TRBD1 | TRBV7-2 | - | TGTGCCAGCAGCCCGAGGACAGGGGGCTCCTACGAGCAGTACTTC | CASSPRTGGSYEQYF
TRBJ1-2 | TRBD1 | TRBV4-2 | - | TGTGCCAGCAGCCAAGGAGAGGGACAGGACTATGGCTACACCTTC | CASSQGEGQDYGYTF
TRBJ1-1 | TRBD1 | TRBV6-5 | - | TGTGCCAGCAGTACGGACAGGGTTGGCACTGAAGCTTTCTTT | CASSTDRVGTEAFF
TRBJ2-3 | TRBD2 | TRBV5-6 | - | TGTGCCAGCAGATCCGGACTAGCGGGGTACACAGATACGCAGTATTTT | CASRSGLAGYTDTQYF
TRBJ1-6 | - | TRBV7-9 | - | TGTGCCAGCAGGCGGCGGGGGGCCTCCTATAATTCACCCCTCCACTTT | CASRRRGASYNSPLHF
TRBJ2-2 | - | TRBV20-1 | - | TGCAGTGGGGGAGCGACCGGGGAGCTGTTTTTT | CSGGATGELFF
TRBJ1-2 | TRBD1 | TRBV5-4 | - | TGTGCCAGCAGCCTCCCCGGACAGGGGGCGCGGGGCTACACCTTC | CASSLPGQGARGYTF
TRBJ2-7 | TRBD2 | TRBV5-1 | - | TGCGCCAGCAGCTTGGGGGGACTAGCCTACGAGCAGTACTTC | CASSLGGLAYEQYF
TRBJ2-1 | TRBD2 | TRBV9 | - | TGTGCCAGCAGCGTAGGGTCTAGCGGTCTACACAATGAGCAGTTCTTC | CASSVGSSGLHNEQFF
TRBJ2-3 | TRBD1 | TRBV27 | - | TGTGCCAGTAAAACCGGGACAGATCTTCTGAGGGATACGCAGTATTTT | CASKTGTDLLRDTQYF
TRBJ2-5 | - | TRBV7-8 | - | TGTGCCAGCAGCTTAAGACTCCCCACTAGACGGTACTTC | CASSLRLPTRRYF
TRBJ1-4 | TRBD1 | TRBV2 | few | TGTGCCAGCAGTCTCAGGGGGTCGACTAATGAAAAACTGTTTTTT | CASSLRGSTNEKLFF
TRBJ2-1 | - | TRBV4-1 | - | TGCGCCAGCAGCCAAGGGACTAACTACAATGAGCAGTTCTTC | CASSQGTNYNEQFF
TRBJ2-7 | - | TRBV5-4 | - | TGTGCCAGCAGCTTGGGAGGACAGATCTACGAGCAGTACTTC | CASSLGGQIYEQYF
TRBJ1-2 | - | TRBV5-1 | - | TGCGCCAGCAGCTTGGACGGGGACTATGGCTACACCTTC | CASSLDGDYGYTF
TRBJ2-2 | - | TRBV7-7 | - | TGTGCTAGCACCTACAATGTCCGGGGGACCGGGGAGCTGTTTTTT | CASTYNVRGTGELFF
TRBJ1-5 | - | TRBV28 | few | TGTGCCAGCAGTTTCTCCGGCAATCAGCCCCAGCATTTT | CASSFSGNQPQHF
TRBJ2-5 | - | TRBV5-5 | - | TGTGCCAGCAGCGGGGGGACAGCCCAAGAGACCCAGTACTTC | CASSGGTAQETQYF
TRBJ1-5 | - | TRBV28 | few | TGTGCCAGCAGTTACACAGGGTATAGCAATCAGCCCCAGCATTTT | CASSYTGYSNQPQHF
TRBJ1-2 | TRBD1 | TRBV6-6 | - | TGTGCCAGCAGCTTCAGGGGGCGCGACTATGGCTACACCTTC | CASSFRGRDYGYTF
TRBJ2-7 | TRBD2 | TRBV2 | - | TGTGCCAGCACTCCGGGACTAGTCGCCCCCGGCGAGCAGTACTTC | CASTPGLVAPGEQYF